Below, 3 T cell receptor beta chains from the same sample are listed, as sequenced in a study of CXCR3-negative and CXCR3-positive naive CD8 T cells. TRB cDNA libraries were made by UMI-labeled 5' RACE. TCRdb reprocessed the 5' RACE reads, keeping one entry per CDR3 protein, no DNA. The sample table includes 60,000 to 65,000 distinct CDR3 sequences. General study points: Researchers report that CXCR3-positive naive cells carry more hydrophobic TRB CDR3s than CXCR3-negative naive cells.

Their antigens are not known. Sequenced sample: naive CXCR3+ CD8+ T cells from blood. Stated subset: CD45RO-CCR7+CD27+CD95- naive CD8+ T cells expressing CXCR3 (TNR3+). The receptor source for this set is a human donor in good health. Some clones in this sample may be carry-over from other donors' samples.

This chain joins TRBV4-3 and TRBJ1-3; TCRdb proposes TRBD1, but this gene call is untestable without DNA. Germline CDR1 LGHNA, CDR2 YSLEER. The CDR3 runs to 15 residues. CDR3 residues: CASSQDRGQGNTIYF.

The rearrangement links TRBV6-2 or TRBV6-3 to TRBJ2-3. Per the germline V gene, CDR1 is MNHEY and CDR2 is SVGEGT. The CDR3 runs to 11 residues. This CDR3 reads CASRSTDTQYF.

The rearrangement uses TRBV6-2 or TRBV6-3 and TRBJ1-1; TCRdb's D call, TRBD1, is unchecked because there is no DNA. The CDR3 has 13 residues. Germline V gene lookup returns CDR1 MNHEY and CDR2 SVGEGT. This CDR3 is CASSHSTGTEAFF.